This TCR beta chain was sequenced in a study of blood T cell repertoires in COVID-19. Study summary: T cells, B-cell-depleted T cells, or PBMCs provided the cDNA or gDNA that served as material.

Per the study methods: Estimation of nucleated cell counts was performed using reference gene primer amplification. Produced via immunoSEQ multiplex PCR; TCRdb's table is partial and in-frame only. The DNA gave D and trimming, while V, J and clone size come from that table. The top ten clones hold about 7% of a sample with nearly 55,000 clones, 91% of them seen once. Germline V lookup: CDR1 SGHRS, CDR2 YFSETQ. This CDR3 has 16 residues. Losses at the gene ends were 4 bases for V and 4 bases for J; bases not matched to a gene: 11. The sequencing sample was made of peripheral blood. The receptor was isolated from a woman aged 55-70 years with active or convalescent COVID-19. The J gene is TRBJ1-2, the V gene TRBV5-1; the match to TRBD1 covers 9 bases. CDR3 DNA: TGCGCCAGCAGCCCAGTCCCGGGACAGGGACTCTATGGCTACACCTTC. It is translated as CASSPVPGQGLYGYTF.